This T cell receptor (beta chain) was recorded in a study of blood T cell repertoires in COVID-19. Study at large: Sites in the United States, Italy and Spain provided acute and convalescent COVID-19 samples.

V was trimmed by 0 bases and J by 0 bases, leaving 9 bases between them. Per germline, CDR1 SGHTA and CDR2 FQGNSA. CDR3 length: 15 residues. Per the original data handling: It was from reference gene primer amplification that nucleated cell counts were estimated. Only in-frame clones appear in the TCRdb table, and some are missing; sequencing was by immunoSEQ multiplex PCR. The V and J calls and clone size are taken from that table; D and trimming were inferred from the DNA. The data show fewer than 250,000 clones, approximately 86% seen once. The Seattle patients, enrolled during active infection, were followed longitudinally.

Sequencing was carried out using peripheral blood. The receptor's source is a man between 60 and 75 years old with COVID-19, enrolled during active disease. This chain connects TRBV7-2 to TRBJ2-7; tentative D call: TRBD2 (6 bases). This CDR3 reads CASSLAGSGSYEQYF. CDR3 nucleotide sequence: TGTGCCAGCAGCTTAGCGGGTAGCGGCTCCTACGAGCAGTACTTC.